The entry that follows covers one TCR beta chain sequence. CDR1 and CDR2 from the germline V gene are LGHNA and YNFKEQ. The CDR3 is 13 residues long. Deletions cut 3 bases from V and 3 bases from J, with 8 bases between. CD45RO/CCR7/CD25/CD127/CD95/CD27 sorting isolated CD4+ naive, central memory, regulatory and stem cell-like memory cells. The source of the sample is a study of beta chain features in type 1 diabetes. Since all of the isolated RNA was reverse transcribed, expressed TCRB transcripts were what got sequenced. Clones were sequenced by immunoSEQ multiplex PCR, and TCRdb holds only the in-frame ones, with some missing. The data show about 930,000 clones, with 17% seen just once and 0.023% held by the top ten.

Sequencing input: naive CD4+ T cells from blood. The chain couples TRBV4-2 to TRBJ1-2; tentatively, D is TRBD1 (5 bases). This receptor was identified in a woman between 18 and 30 years old in good health. The chain's CDR3 is CASSQGVDYGYTF. Here the CDR3 DNA reads TGTGCCAGCAGCCAGGGGGTTGACTATGGCTACACCTTC.